This entry lists 10 T cell receptor beta chains sequenced from one sample in a study of blood T cell repertoires in COVID-19. Libraries were prepared by immunoSEQ multiplex PCR; TCRdb keeps only in-frame clonotypes and omits some of them. This table holds 70,000 or so clones, 88% found once. The sample was peripheral blood. The receptors derive from a human donor in a cohort sampled during active COVID-19.

The rearrangement uses TRBV29-1 and TRBJ2-1; a possible D gene is TRBD2 (6 bases). Per the germline V gene, CDR1 is SQVTM and CDR2 is ANQGSEA. The length of the CDR3 is 13 residues. V was shortened by 4 bases and J by 2 bases, with 9 bases between the two germline ends. The CDR3 protein is CSVGGGTYNEQFF. The CDR3 nucleotides are TGCAGCGTTGGTGGGGGGACCTACAATGAGCAGTTCTTC.

The chain is built from TRBV5-8 and TRBJ2-1, with 7 bases fitting TRBD2. The CDR3 has 17 residues. CDR1 is SGHTS and CDR2 is YDEGEE in the germline V gene. V trimming: 0 bases; J trimming: 6 bases; junction bases outside the gene matches: 12. CDR3 protein: CASSLASSGARSNEQFF. Here the CDR3 DNA reads TGTGCCAGCAGCTTGGCCTCTAGCGGTGCCCGGTCCAATGAGCAGTTCTTC.

The chain couples TRBV23-1 to TRBJ2-2; 7 bases match TRBD1. TRBV23-1 is given ORF status, its function remaining uncertain. The V segment lost 4 bases and the J segment 8 bases; nucleotides outside the gene matches: 7. CDR3 length: 14 residues. CDR3 sequence reads: CASSRRPGQGELFF. CDR3 bases: TGCGCCAGCAGTCGTCGCCCGGGACAGGGGGAGCTGTTTTTT.

This clone came up a few times. Germline and junction disagree at one end, which may indicate a read error. This chain uses TRBV7-7 with TRBJ2-7, with D perhaps TRBD1 (5 bases). Germline lookup yields CDR1 SSHAT and CDR2 FNYEAQ (reference sequence). The CDR3 loop spans 13 amino acids. CDR3 protein: CASSSGRGYEQYF. CDR3 nucleotides: TGTGCTAGCAGCTCGGGTAGGGGCTACGAGCAGTACTTC. Complete variable domain (other parts from reference TRBV7-7 and TRBJ2-7): GAGVSQSPRYKVTKRGQDVTLRCDPISSHATLYWYQQALGQGPEFLTYFNYEAQPDKSGLPSDRFSAERPEGSISTLTIQRTEQRDSAMYRCASSSGRGYEQYFGPGTRLTVT.

Concerning this clone itself: Its ends do not fully match the called genes, so a read error is possible. This sequence joins TRBV11-2 and TRBJ2-7; possible D gene TRBD1, 6 bases. The germline gives CDR1 SGHAT, CDR2 FQNNGV. The CDR3 spans 11 residues. The CDR3 region is CASSLVDSWGW. CDR3 DNA sequence: TGTGCCAGCAGCTTAGTGGACAGTTGGGGTTGG.

The rearrangement joins TRBV9 to TRBJ1-2; TRBD1 matches 8 bases. Trimming took 4 bases from V and 8 from J; bases not matched to a gene: 13. Per the germline V gene, CDR1 is SGDLS and CDR2 is YYNGEE. The CDR3 is 15 residues long. The CDR3 nucleotides are TGTGCCAGCAGCTCAACCCCAGGGGGCGTGGAGGGCTACACCTTC. Its protein is CASSSTPGGVEGYTF.

The gene calls are TRBV28 and TRBJ2-7, with D perhaps TRBD2 (6 bases). With 5 bases removed from V and 3 bases from J, the gap between germline ends came to 14 bases. This CDR3 has 14 amino acids. In germline, CDR1 is MDHEN, CDR2 SYDVKM. Here the CDR3 reads CASSASRLVYEQYV. DNA for the CDR3: TGTGCCAGCAGTGCTAGCCGACTAGTCTACGAGCAGTACGTC.

This chain uses TRBV7-6 with TRBJ1-2; D remains unclear. The V end lost 5 bases, the J end lost 3 bases, and 10 bases lay between the germline ends. This CDR3 has 13 amino acids. Per the germline V gene, CDR1 is SGHVS and CDR2 is FNYEAQ. For the CDR3, the DNA is TGTGCCAGCAGCCCACACACAGACTATGGCTACACCTTC. Residues: CASSPHTDYGYTF.

The V call is TRBV28, the J call TRBJ2-7; 8 bases are a match to TRBD2. Trimming removed 6 bases from V and 0 bases from J; junction bases left unmatched: 7. Per germline, CDR1 MDHEN and CDR2 SYDVKM. The CDR3 covers 15 residues. Written as DNA, the CDR3 is TGTGCCAGCAGGGAAGGACTAGCTGTCTCCTACGAGCAGTACTTC. This sequence encodes CASREGLAVSYEQYF.

The genes are TRBV11-2 and TRBJ1-1, with 7 bases fitting TRBD1. Germline assignment: CDR1 SGHAT and CDR2 FQNNGV. CDR3 size: 16 residues. J lost 2 bases, V lost 5 bases, and 11 bases had no gene match. The CDR3 DNA reads as TGTGCCAGCAGCCCAACAGGGGCTCCAATAAACACTGAAGCTTTCTTT. As protein: CASSPTGAPINTEAFF.